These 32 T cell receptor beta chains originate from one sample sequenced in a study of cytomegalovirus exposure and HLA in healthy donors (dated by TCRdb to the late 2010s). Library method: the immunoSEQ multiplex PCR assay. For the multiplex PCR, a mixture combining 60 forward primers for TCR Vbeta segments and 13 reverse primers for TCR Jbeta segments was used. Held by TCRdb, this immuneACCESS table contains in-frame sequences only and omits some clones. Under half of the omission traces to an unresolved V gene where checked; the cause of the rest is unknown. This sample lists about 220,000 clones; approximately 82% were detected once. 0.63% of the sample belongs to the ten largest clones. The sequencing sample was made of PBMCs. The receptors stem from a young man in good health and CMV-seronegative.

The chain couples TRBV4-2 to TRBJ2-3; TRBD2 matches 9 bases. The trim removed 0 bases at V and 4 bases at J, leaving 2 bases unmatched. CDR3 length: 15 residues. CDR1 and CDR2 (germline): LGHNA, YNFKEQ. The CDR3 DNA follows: TGTGCCAGCAGCCAAGAGGTAGCGGGAGCAGATACGCAGTATTTT. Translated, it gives CASSQEVAGADTQYF.

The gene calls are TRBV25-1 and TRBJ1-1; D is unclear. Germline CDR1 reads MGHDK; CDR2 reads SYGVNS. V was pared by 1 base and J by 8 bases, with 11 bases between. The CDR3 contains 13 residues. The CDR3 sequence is CASSELRVEEAFF. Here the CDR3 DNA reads TGTGCCAGCAGTGAATTGCGAGTCGAGGAAGCTTTCTTT.

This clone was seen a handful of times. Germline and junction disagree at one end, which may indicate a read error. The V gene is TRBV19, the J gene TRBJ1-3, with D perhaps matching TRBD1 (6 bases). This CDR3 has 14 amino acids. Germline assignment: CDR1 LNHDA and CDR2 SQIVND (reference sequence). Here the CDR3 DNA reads TGTGCCAGCAGTATGGGGGGGCTTGGAAACACCATATATTTT. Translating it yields CASSMGGLGNTIYF.

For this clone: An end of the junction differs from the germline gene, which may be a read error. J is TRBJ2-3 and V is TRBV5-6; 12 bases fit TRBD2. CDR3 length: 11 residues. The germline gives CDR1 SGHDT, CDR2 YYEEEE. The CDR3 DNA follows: TGTGCCAGCAGCTTGGGACTAGCGGGGGATTTT. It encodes CASSLGLAGDF. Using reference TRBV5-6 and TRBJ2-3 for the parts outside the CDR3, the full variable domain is DAGVTQSPTHLIKTRGQQVTLRCSPKSGHDTVSWYQQALGQGPQFIFQYYEEEERQRGNFPDRFSGHQFPNYSSELNVNALLLGDSALYLCASSLGLAGDFGPGTRLTVL.

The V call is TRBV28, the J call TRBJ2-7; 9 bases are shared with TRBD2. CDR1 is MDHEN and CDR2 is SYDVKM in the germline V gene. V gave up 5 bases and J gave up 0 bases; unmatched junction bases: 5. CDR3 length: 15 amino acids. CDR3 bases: TGTGCCAGCAGTCCGACTAGCGGTGGCTCCTACGAGCAGTACTTC. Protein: CASSPTSGGSYEQYF.

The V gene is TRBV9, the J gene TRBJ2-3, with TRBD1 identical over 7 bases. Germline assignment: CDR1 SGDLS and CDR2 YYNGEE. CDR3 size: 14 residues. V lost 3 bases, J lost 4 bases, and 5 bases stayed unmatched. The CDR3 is CASSGDRVADTQYF. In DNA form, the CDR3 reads TGTGCCAGCAGCGGTGACAGGGTTGCAGATACGCAGTATTTT.

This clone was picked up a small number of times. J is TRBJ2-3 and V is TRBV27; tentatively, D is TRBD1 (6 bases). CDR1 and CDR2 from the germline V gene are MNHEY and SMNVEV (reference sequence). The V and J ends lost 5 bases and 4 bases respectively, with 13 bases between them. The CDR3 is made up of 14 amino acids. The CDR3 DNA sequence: TGTGCCAGCAGTCGAGGGGGTCAGGCAGATACGCAGTATTTT. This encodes CASSRGGQADTQYF.

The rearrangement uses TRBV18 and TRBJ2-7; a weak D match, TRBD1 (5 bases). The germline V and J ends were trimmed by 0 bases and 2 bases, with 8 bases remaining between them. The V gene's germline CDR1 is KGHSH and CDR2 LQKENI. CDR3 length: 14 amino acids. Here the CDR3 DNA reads TGTGCCAGCTCACCACCCAGGGTCCCCTACGAGCAGTACTTC. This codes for CASSPPRVPYEQYF.

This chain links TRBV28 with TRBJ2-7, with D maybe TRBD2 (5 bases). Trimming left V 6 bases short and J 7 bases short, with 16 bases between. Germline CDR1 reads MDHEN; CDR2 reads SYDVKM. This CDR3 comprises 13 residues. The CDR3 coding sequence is TGTGCCAGCAGGGGAATTAAGTCGGGGGAGCAGTACTTC. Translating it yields CASRGIKSGEQYF.

DNA for the CDR3: TGTGCCAGCAGTGGACAGTTAACTGAAGCTTTCTTT. It yields the protein CASSGQLTEAFF. The V gene is TRBV2, the J gene TRBJ1-1, with D possibly being TRBD1 (5 bases). Between the trimmed V and J ends, which lost 4 bases and 5 bases, there was a span of 8 bases. The CDR3 loop spans 12 amino acids. Germline V gene data show CDR1 as SNHLY and CDR2 as FYNNEI.

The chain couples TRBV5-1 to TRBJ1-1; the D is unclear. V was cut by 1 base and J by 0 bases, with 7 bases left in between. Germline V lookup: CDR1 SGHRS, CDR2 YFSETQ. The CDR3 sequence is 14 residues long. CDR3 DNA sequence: TGCGCCAGCAGCTTGACGGGGATGAACACTGAAGCTTTCTTT. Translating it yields CASSLTGMNTEAFF.

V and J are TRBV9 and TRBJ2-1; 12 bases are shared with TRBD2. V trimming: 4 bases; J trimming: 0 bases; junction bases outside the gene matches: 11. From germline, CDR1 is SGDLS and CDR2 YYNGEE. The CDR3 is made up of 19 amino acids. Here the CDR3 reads CASSTPSGREHSSYNEQFF. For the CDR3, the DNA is TGTGCCAGCAGCACCCCTAGCGGGAGGGAACATAGCTCCTACAATGAGCAGTTCTTC.

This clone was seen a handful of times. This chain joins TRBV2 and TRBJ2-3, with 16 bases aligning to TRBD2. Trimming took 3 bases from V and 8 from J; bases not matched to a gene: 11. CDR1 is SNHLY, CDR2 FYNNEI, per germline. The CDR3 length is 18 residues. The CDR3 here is CASSEGTSGRAGPGTQYF. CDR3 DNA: TGTGCCAGCAGTGAGGGGACTAGCGGGAGGGCTGGCCCAGGTACGCAGTATTTT.

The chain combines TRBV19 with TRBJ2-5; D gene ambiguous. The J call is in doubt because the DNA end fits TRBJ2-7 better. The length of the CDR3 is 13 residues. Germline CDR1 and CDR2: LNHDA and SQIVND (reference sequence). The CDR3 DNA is TGTGCCAGTAGTCCTTTTGGAGAAAACGAGCAGTACTTC. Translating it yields CASSPFGENEQYF.

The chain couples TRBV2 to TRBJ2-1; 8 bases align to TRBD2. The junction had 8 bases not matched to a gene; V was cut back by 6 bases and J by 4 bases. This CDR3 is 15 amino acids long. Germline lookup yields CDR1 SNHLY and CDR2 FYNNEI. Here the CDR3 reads CASRSTSGPYNEQFF. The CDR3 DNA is TGTGCCAGCAGGTCTACTAGCGGACCATACAATGAGCAGTTCTTC.

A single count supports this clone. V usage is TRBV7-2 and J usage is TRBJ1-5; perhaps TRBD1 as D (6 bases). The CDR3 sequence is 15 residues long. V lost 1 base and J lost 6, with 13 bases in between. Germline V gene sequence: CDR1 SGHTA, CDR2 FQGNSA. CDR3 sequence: CASSLVQGAGQPQHF. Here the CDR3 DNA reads TGTGCCAGCAGCTTAGTACAGGGTGCGGGTCAGCCCCAGCATTTT.

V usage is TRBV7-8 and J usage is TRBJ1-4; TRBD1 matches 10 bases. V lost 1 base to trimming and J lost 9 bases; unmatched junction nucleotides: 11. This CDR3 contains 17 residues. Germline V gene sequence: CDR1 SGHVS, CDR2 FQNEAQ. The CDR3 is CASSLGYRDRGRKKLFF. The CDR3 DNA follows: TGTGCCAGCAGCTTAGGATACCGGGACAGGGGCCGAAAAAAACTGTTTTTT.

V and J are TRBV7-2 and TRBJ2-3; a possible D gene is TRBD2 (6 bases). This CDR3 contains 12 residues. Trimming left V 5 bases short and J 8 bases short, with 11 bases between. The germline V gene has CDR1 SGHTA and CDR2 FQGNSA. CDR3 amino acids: CASSLGSGTQYF. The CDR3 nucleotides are TGTGCCAGCAGCCTAGGTAGCGGTACGCAGTATTTT.

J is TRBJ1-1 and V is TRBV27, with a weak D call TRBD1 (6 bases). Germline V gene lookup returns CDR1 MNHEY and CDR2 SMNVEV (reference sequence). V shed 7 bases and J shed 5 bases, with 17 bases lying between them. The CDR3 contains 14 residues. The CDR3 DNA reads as TGTGCCAGCAAGGGACGGGGGGCGCCAACTGAAGCTTTCTTT. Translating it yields CASKGRGAPTEAFF.

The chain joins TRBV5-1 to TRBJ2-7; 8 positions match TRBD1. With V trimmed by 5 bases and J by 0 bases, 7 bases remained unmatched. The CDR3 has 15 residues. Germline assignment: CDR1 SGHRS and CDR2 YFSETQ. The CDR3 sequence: CASRPGTGISYEQYF. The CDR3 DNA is TGCGCCAGCAGGCCCGGGACAGGCATCTCCTACGAGCAGTACTTC.

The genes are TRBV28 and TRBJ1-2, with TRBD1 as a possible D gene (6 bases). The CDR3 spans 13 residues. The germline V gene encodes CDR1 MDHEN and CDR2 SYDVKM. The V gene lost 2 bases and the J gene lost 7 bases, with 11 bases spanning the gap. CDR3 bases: TGTGCCAGCAGTTTAACAGGGAGAGGTGGCTACACCTTC. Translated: CASSLTGRGGYTF.

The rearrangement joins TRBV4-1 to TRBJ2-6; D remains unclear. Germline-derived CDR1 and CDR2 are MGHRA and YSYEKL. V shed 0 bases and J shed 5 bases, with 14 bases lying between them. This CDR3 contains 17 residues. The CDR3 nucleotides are TGCGCCAGCAGCCAAGACGGGTGGAGTACCAGGGCCAACGTCCTGACTTTC. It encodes CASSQDGWSTRANVLTF.

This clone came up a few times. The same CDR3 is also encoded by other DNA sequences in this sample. The CDR3 coding sequence is TGCGCCAGCAGTTGGGGACAGGGCTACGAGCAGTACTTC. Its protein product is CASSWGQGYEQYF. The chain has TRBV5-1 and TRBJ2-7; TRBD1 aligns across 9 bases. The trim removed 5 bases at V and 3 bases at J, leaving 3 bases unmatched. The CDR3 has 13 amino acids. Germline values: CDR1 SGHRS, CDR2 YFSETQ.

The CDR3 DNA reads as TGTGCCAGCAGAGCCGGGACAGGGTACAATCAGCCCCAGCATTTT. Protein sequence: CASRAGTGYNQPQHF. V usage is TRBV25-1 and J usage is TRBJ1-5, with 9 bases fitting TRBD1. The V gene's germline CDR1 is MGHDK and CDR2 SYGVNS. This CDR3 spans 15 amino acids. V shed 6 bases, J shed 3 bases, and the junction held 6 bases outside the gene matches. The full variable domain, in which reference TRBV25-1 and TRBJ1-5 provide the parts outside the CDR3, is EADIYQTPRYLVIGTGKKITLECSQTMGHDKMYWYQQDPGMELHLIHYSYGVNSTEKGDLSSESTVSRIRTEHFPLTLESARPSHTSQYLCASRAGTGYNQPQHFGDGTRLSIL.

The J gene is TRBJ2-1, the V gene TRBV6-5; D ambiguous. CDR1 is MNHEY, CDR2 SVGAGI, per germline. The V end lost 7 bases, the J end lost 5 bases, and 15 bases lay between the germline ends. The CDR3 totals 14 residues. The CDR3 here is CASTIRRENNEQFF. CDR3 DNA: TGTGCCAGCACCATAAGGAGAGAAAACAATGAGCAGTTCTTC.

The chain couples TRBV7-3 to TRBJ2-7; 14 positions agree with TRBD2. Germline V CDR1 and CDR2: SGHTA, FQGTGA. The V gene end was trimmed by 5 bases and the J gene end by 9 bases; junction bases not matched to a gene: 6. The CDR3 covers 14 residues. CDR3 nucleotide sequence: TGTGCCAGCAGCCCGGGACTAGCGGGAGCGGGGCAGTACTTC. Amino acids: CASSPGLAGAGQYF.

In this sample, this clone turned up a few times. This CDR3 reads CASSGGGGGDYGYTF. For the CDR3, the DNA is TGTGCCAGCAGTGGGGGGGGCGGGGGTGACTATGGCTACACCTTC. This rearrangement joins TRBV2 to TRBJ1-2; D may be TRBD1 (6 bases). Trimming pared 4 bases from V and 3 bases from J, leaving 15 bases between. Germline assignment: CDR1 SNHLY and CDR2 FYNNEI. The CDR3 has 15 amino acids.

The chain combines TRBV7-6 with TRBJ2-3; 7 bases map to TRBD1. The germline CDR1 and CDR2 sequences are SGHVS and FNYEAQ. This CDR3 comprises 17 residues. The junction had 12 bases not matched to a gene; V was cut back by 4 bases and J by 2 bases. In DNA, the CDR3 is TGTGCCAGCAGCTCGAGCCCAGGGGGTCGGAACACAGATACGCAGTATTTT. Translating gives CASSSSPGGRNTDTQYF. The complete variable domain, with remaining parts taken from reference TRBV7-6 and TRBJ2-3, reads GAGVSQSPRYKVTKRGQDVALRCDPISGHVSLYWYRQALGQGPEFLTYFNYEAQQDKSGLPNDRFSAERPEGSISTLTIQRTEQRDSAMYRCASSSSPGGRNTDTQYFGPGTRLTVL.

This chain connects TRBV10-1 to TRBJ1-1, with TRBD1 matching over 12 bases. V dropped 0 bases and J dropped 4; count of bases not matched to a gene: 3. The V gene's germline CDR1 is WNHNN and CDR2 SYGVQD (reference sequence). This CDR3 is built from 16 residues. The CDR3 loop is CASSESGTGGGTEAFF. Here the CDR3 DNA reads TGCGCCAGCAGTGAGTCAGGGACAGGGGGCGGCACTGAAGCTTTCTTT.

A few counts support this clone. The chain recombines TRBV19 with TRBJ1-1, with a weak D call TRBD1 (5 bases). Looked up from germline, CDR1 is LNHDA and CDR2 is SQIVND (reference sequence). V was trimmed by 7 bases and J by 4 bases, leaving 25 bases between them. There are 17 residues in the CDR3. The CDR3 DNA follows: TGTGCCAGTACCGAAAAAGGGCCACAGCGGGGCCTCACTGAAGCTTTCTTT. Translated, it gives CASTEKGPQRGLTEAFF.

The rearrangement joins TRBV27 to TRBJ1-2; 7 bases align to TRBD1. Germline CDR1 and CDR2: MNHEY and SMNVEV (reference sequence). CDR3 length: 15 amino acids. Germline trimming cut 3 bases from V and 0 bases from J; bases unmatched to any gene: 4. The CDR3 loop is CASSLRDRPNYGYTF. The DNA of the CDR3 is TGTGCCAGCAGTTTGAGGGACAGACCTAACTATGGCTACACCTTC.

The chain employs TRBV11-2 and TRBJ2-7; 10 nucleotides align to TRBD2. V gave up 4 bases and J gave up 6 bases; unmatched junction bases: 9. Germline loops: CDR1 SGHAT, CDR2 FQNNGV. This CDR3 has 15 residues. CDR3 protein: CASSYLAGVVSEQYF. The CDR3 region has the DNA TGTGCCAGCAGCTATCTAGCGGGAGTTGTGTCCGAGCAGTACTTC. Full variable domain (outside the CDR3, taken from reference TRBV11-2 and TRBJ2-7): EAGVAQSPRYKIIEKRQSVAFWCNPISGHATLYWYQQILGQGPKLLIQFQNNGVVDDSQLPKDRFSAERLKGVDSTLKIQPAKLEDSAVYLCASSYLAGVVSEQYFGPGTRLTVT.